One and the same sample provided the 19 T cell receptor beta chains below, sequenced in a study of Graves' ophthalmopathy and Graves' hyperthyroidism. RNA transcripts were the source from which TCR beta CDR3 regions were amplified. HTBI primers were used in a first-round RT-PCR, which preceded a second-round multiplex PCR. TCRdb called the multiplex PCR reads again in MiXCR, with one record for every CDR3 protein. Of just over 600,000 distinct CDR3 sequences in the sample, about 20% are singletons; the top ten hold approximately 7%. Material: peripheral blood. Every receptor here comes from a woman younger than 35 with stable Graves' hyperthyroidism. Some clones in this sample may be carry-over from other donors' samples.

The chain's CDR3 is CASSTPPGLSTDTQYF. The CDR3 bases are TGTGCCAGCAGTACGCCCCCCGGCTTAAGCACAGATACGCAGTATTTT. The chain links TRBV6-1 to TRBJ2-3; D gene ambiguous. This CDR3 spans 16 amino acids. Trimming pared 5 bases from V and 0 bases from J, leaving 15 bases between. Germline assignment: CDR1 MNHNS and CDR2 SASEGT.

About this clonotype: Just one base apart from a much larger clone, this may be a read error. The CDR3 sequence is CAGRTYSYGYAF. The CDR3 DNA reads as TGTGCCGGCAGGACGTACAGCTATGGCTACGCCTTC. V is TRBV28 and J is TRBJ1-2; D gene unclear. CDR1 is MDHEN, CDR2 SYDVKM, per germline. The CDR3 contains 12 residues.

CDR3 sequence reads: CAWSGASGNTIYF. CDR3 coding DNA: TGTGCCTGGAGTGGCGCTTCTGGAAACACCATATATTTT. The V call is TRBV30, the J call TRBJ1-3; unclear D gene. V lost 1 base and J 1 base, leaving 5 bases between the germline ends. CDR1 and CDR2 from the germline V gene are GTSNPN and SVGIG (reference sequence). The CDR3 is 13 amino acids.

At least ten counts were recorded for this clonotype. The chain is built from TRBV14 and TRBJ1-3; D is ambiguous. Between the trimmed V and J ends, which lost 0 bases and 4 bases, there was a span of 1 base. Germline CDR1 SGHDN, CDR2 FVKESK. CDR3 length equals 12 residues. DNA for the CDR3: TGTGCCAGCAGCCAAGAAGGAAACACCATATATTTT. This sequence encodes CASSQEGNTIYF.

J is TRBJ1-2 and V is TRBV12-3 or TRBV12-4; tentative D call: TRBD1 (6 bases). This CDR3 spans 14 amino acids. The V gene lost 6 bases and the J gene lost 3 bases, with 14 bases spanning the gap. The CDR3 here is CASSPAGAHYGYTF. DNA for the CDR3: TGTGCCAGCAGCCCCGCGGGGGCTCACTATGGCTACACCTTC.

This clonotype has a handful of counts. Written as DNA, the CDR3 is TGTGCCAGCAGTTCCGGGACAGGGTATCTAGGCTACACCTTC. This gives the protein CASSSGTGYLGYTF. This rearrangement joins TRBV12-3 or TRBV12-4 to TRBJ1-2, with TRBD1 identical over 9 bases. The CDR3 spans 14 residues. The trim removed 4 bases at V and 8 bases at J, leaving 8 bases unmatched.

The chain couples TRBV2 to TRBJ2-7; a weak D match, TRBD1 (6 bases). CDR3 size: 13 residues. V was shortened by 5 bases and J by 2 bases, with 10 bases between the two germline ends. Germline V gene lookup returns CDR1 SNHLY and CDR2 FYNNEI. The CDR3 spells CASSIRQAYEQYF. The CDR3 DNA sequence: TGTGCCAGCAGTATTCGACAGGCCTACGAGCAGTACTTC. Combining the CDR3 with reference TRBV2 and TRBJ2-7 gives the whole variable domain EPEVTQTPSHQVTQMGQEVILRCVPISNHLYFYWYRQILGQKVEFLVSFYNNEISEKSEIFDDQFSVERPDGSNFTLKIRSTKLEDSAMYFCASSIRQAYEQYFGPGTRLTVT.

This clonotype was recorded at least ten times. Here the CDR3 DNA reads TGTGCCAGCAGTTTATTTAGTTTTGGACGAGACACCACGACCGGGAGGACTGAAGCTTTCTTT. It is translated as CASSLFSFGRDTTTGRTEAFF. The chain joins TRBV27 to TRBJ1-1; D is uncertain. The CDR3 has 21 amino acids. The V gene's germline CDR1 is MNHEY and CDR2 SMNVEV (reference sequence). V dropped 1 base and J dropped 5 bases, with 32 bases sitting between them.

This clonotype showed up many times. The chain has TRBV27 and TRBJ1-1; possibly TRBD1 for D (6 bases). Germline CDR1 reads MNHEY; CDR2 reads SMNVEV (reference sequence). V dropped 2 bases and J dropped 6 bases, with 13 bases sitting between them. There are 14 residues in the CDR3. CDR3 bases: TGTGCCAGCAGTTTAGTTGGGGGGCGGGCTGAAGCTTTCTTT. It codes for CASSLVGGRAEAFF.

This clonotype was counted at least ten times. The chain carries TRBV6-2 or TRBV6-3 and TRBJ2-7, with D unclear. V lost 4 bases, J lost 6 bases, and 10 bases lay in between. Germline assignment: CDR1 MNHEY and CDR2 SVGEGT. This CDR3 is 12 amino acids long. The CDR3 reads CASSFDKAEQYF. The CDR3 bases are TGTGCCAGCAGTTTCGACAAGGCCGAGCAGTACTTC.

The chain employs TRBV9 and TRBJ1-1; D ambiguous. CDR1 and CDR2 (germline): SGDLS, YYNGEE. The CDR3 consists of 14 residues. Between the trimmed V and J ends, which lost 0 bases and 4 bases, there was a span of 10 bases. The CDR3, as DNA: TGTGCCAGCAGCGTAGCTGTGGGAGGCACTGAAGCTTTCTTT. Its protein product is CASSVAVGGTEAFF.

The chain is built from TRBV28 and TRBJ1-1; D might be TRBD1 (6 bases). From germline, CDR1 is MDHEN and CDR2 SYDVKM. This CDR3 region has 14 residues. The V and J ends lost 5 bases and 10 bases respectively, with 20 bases between them. The CDR3 loop reads CASSIGQPSAGAFF. In nucleotides, the CDR3 is TGTGCCAGCAGTATCGGACAGCCGTCGGCCGGAGCTTTCTTT.

The table lists this clonotype with a few counts. The J gene is TRBJ2-7, the V gene TRBV28, with D possibly matching TRBD2 (6 bases). V lost 2 bases and J 0 bases, leaving 11 bases between the germline ends. The CDR3 consists of 15 residues. Germline values: CDR1 MDHEN, CDR2 SYDVKM. Written as DNA, the CDR3 is TGTGCCAGCAGTTTACCGGGACTCTACTCCTACGAGCAGTACTTC. Translated, it gives CASSLPGLYSYEQYF.

The V gene is TRBV9, the J gene TRBJ2-5; D perhaps matches TRBD2 (5 bases). V gave up 0 bases and J gave up 5 bases, with 11 bases separating them. Germline CDR1 is SGDLS and CDR2 is YYNGEE. The CDR3 extends over 14 amino acids. This CDR3 reads CASSVGFGGETQYF. The DNA of the CDR3 is TGTGCCAGCAGCGTAGGTTTTGGCGGGGAGACCCAGTACTTC.

This clonotype came up many times. This chain links TRBV12-3 or TRBV12-4 with TRBJ2-7, with a weak D call TRBD2 (5 bases). The CDR3 length is 13 residues. Trimming removed 2 bases at V and 6 bases at J, with 11 bases between. Here the CDR3 DNA reads TGTGCCAGCAGTTTAAGCGGCAGCTCCGAGCAGTACTTC. Encoded protein: CASSLSGSSEQYF.

This clonotype was picked up a small number of times. This chain links TRBV12-3 or TRBV12-4 with TRBJ2-5; TRBD2 matches at 11 bases. The V and J ends lost 1 base and 1 base, in that order; junction bases with no gene match: 5. The CDR3 is 17 amino acids. The CDR3 DNA reads TGTGCCAGCAGTTTAGAAGGGACTAGCGGCATCCAAGAGACCCAGTACTTC. Encoded protein: CASSLEGTSGIQETQYF.

This clonotype occurred many times. The gene calls are TRBV3-1 and TRBJ2-3; perhaps TRBD2 as D (5 bases). The ends were cut back, 7 bases at V and 3 bases at J, with 11 bases in the middle. The length of the CDR3 is 13 residues. Germline values: CDR1 LGHDT, CDR2 YNNKEL (reference sequence). Here the CDR3 reads CASKSGTTDTQYF. The CDR3, as DNA: TGTGCCAGCAAAAGCGGAACAACAGATACGCAGTATTTT.

This chain links TRBV12-3 or TRBV12-4 with TRBJ1-5; the D gene is possibly TRBD1 (5 bases). V shed 6 bases and J shed 2 bases, with 17 bases lying between them. This CDR3 comprises 16 residues. The CDR3, as DNA: TGTGCCAGCAGCCCAACCGGGGGTGGACGCAATCAGCCCCAGCATTTT. It encodes CASSPTGGGRNQPQHF.

This chain joins TRBV5-1 and TRBJ2-2, with TRBD2 matching 8 bases. The CDR3 covers 15 residues. Germline V gene lookup returns CDR1 SGHRS and CDR2 YFSETQ. V was clipped by 4 bases and J by 4 bases; unmatched bases: 6. CDR3 sequence: CASSPRRGGTGELFF. In DNA form, the CDR3 reads TGCGCCAGCAGCCCTAGACGGGGGGGCACCGGGGAGCTGTTTTTT.